This T cell receptor beta chain originates from a study of vaccination and CD4 T cells after COVID-19. The wider study: Post-COVID draws followed diagnosis by a median around 100 days (range 35 to 161).

This clonotype appeared a single time. Its specificity is unknown. In germline, CDR1 is MNHNS, CDR2 SASEGT. The CDR3 has 14 amino acids. Germline trimming cut 5 bases from V and 7 bases from J; bases unmatched to any gene: 10. Treatment described: approximately 10-day PBMC culture with coronavirus spike peptide pools or control peptides (ViraFEST assay). The Oncomine TCR Beta short-read assay sequenced DNA from cultured CD4+ T cells. In this case, cultured CD4+ T cells provided the extracted genomic DNA. TCRdb passed the PCR reads through MiXCR, listing each CDR3 protein once. Of 25,000 to 30,000 distinct CDR3 sequences in the sample, 62% were seen once.

The sequence was collected from a human donor who received a COVID-19 vaccine. This sample comprised CD4+ T cells from blood, cultured in vitro, obtained after SARS-CoV-2 vaccination. V gene TRBV6-1 combines with J gene TRBJ1-2; 7 nucleotides match TRBD1. The CDR3 loop is CASSPAEGARGYTF. CDR3 bases: TGTGCCAGCAGTCCGGCGGAGGGGGCGCGTGGCTACACCTTC.